This T cell receptor (beta chain) appears in the sequencing data of a study of blood T cell repertoires in COVID-19. Produced via immunoSEQ multiplex PCR; TCRdb's table is partial and in-frame only. The sample consists of about 64,000 clones, 65% to 90% of them appearing once. The specimen was peripheral blood. The source is a man aged 35 to 55 with acute or convalescent COVID-19.

This CDR3 reads CASSWDREVMDTEAFF. The CDR3, as DNA: TGTGCCAGCAGTTGGGACAGGGAGGTCATGGACACTGAAGCTTTCTTT. J is TRBJ1-1 and V is TRBV5-5; TRBD1 matches 9 bases. CDR3 size: 16 residues. Germline lookup yields CDR1 SGHKS and CDR2 YYEKEE (reference sequence). The J segment lost 3 bases and the V segment lost 5 bases, leaving 11 bases of the junction unmatched.